The rows below give T cell receptor beta chains drawn from one sample of a study of cytomegalovirus exposure and HLA in healthy donors. TCRdb's table, derived via immunoSEQ multiplex PCR, lists solely in-frame clones and lacks some. The data contain more than 150,000 clones, roughly 84% of them singletons. Specimen: PBMCs. All receptors derive from a girl aged 2-10 years in good health and CMV-seropositive. Both conserved end residues are part of each CDR3. D genes are given only for firm matches. Clone size, where shown, is once, few, many, or a class for clones that have expanded.

abundance,j_gene,d_gene,v_gene,CDR3aa,CDR3nt
.,TRBJ1-2,.,TRBV10-2,CASSDASGGRGYTF,TGCGCCAGCAGTGATGCTTCGGGGGGCCGTGGCTACACCTTC
few,TRBJ1-4,.,TRBV5-5,CASSLVTGLNEKLFF,TGTGCCAGCAGCTTGGTCACAGGGCTTAATGAAAAACTGTTTTTT
.,TRBJ1-1,TRBD1,TRBV29-1,CSFMDRVLTEAFF,TGCAGCTTTATGGACAGGGTTCTCACTGAAGCTTTCTTT
.,TRBJ1-5,.,TRBV21-1,CASRKRSGAAQHF,TGTGCCAGCAGAAAAAGGTCAGGGGCAGCCCAGCATTTT
.,TRBJ2-7,.,TRBV5-5,CASSLTPGFPIGYF,TGTGCCAGCAGCCTTACCCCGGGGTTTCCCATAGGTTACTTC
once,TRBJ1-5,.,TRBV2,CASSETVGGGQPQHF,TGTGCCAGCAGTGAAACCGTTGGGGGCGGTCAGCCCCAACATTTT
.,TRBJ2-1,TRBD2,TRBV11-2,CASRVLAGGHNEQFF,TGTGCCAGCAGGGTTCTAGCGGGAGGGCACAATGAGCAGTTCTTC
.,TRBJ2-5,.,TRBV6-6,CASTLSRQETQYF,TGTGCCAGCACTCTGTCCCGGCAAGAGACCCAGTACTTC
.,TRBJ1-1,.,TRBV6-1,CASSEFLSEAFF,TGTGCCAGCAGTGAGTTCCTCTCTGAAGCTTTCTTT
few,TRBJ2-1,.,TRBV13,CASSRYREEEQFF,TGTGCCAGCAGCAGGTACCGGGAAGAAGAGCAGTTCTTC
.,TRBJ1-2,TRBD1,TRBV5-1,CASSSTGVDYGYTF,TGCGCCAGCAGCTCGACAGGGGTTGACTATGGCTACACCTTC
.,TRBJ1-2,.,TRBV28,CASSFGTFGYTF,TGTGCCAGCAGTTTCGGGACATTTGGCTACACCTTC
.,TRBJ2-5,.,TRBV5-1,CASSPLSVQETQYF,TGCGCCAGCAGCCCCCTCAGCGTCCAAGAGACCCAGTACTTC
.,TRBJ2-7,TRBD1,TRBV25-1,CASRWTGSYEQYF,TGTGCCAGTAGATGGACAGGGAGCTACGAGCAGTACTTC
.,TRBJ2-5,.,TRBV28,CASSPHSQETQYF,TGTGCCAGCAGTCCCCACTCACAAGAGACCCAGTACTTC
.,TRBJ1-5,.,TRBV28,CASVQGLNQPQHF,TGTGCCAGCGTACAGGGCCTCAATCAGCCCCAGCATTTT
.,TRBJ1-1,.,TRBV20-1,CSASGPNEAFF,TGCAGTGCCTCAGGGCCCAATGAAGCTTTCTTT
.,TRBJ2-2,.,TRBV9,CASSVSGAGELFF,TGTGCCAGCAGCGTATCAGGGGCCGGGGAGCTGTTTTTT
.,TRBJ1-2,.,TRBV28,CASSPGDGGGYGYTF,TGTGCCAGCAGCCCCGGGGATGGGGGGGGCTATGGCTACACCTTC
.,TRBJ1-1,.,TRBV15,CATSSGGNTEAFF,TGTGCCACCAGCAGTGGCGGGAACACTGAAGCTTTCTTT
.,TRBJ1-3,.,TRBV7-9,CASSLGGGDTIYF,TGTGCCAGCAGCTTAGGCGGAGGGGACACCATATATTTT
few,TRBJ2-5,.,TRBV5-4,CASSPGGGETQYF,TGTGCCAGCAGCCCGGGTGGGGGGGAGACCCAGTACTTC
few,TRBJ2-3,.,TRBV6-5,CASNNRGDTQYF,TGTGCCAGCAACAATCGGGGAGATACGCAGTATTTT
.,TRBJ1-2,.,TRBV30,CAWIPTLAGRQGYTF,TGTGCCTGGATTCCTACCCTGGCAGGGCGTCAGGGCTACACCTTC
.,TRBJ1-1,.,TRBV5-1,CASSLDGVGGRNTEAFF,TGCGCCAGCAGCTTGGATGGGGTAGGTGGGAGGAACACTGAAGCTTTCTTT
.,TRBJ2-5,.,TRBV28,CASRPWGGRETQYF,TGTGCCAGCAGGCCTTGGGGGGGGCGAGAGACCCAGTACTTC
once,TRBJ1-1,.,TRBV29-1,CPGYTEAFF,TGCCCAGGATACACTGAAGCTTTCTTT
.,TRBJ2-7,TRBD2,TRBV11-3,CASSKGNGLAGNYEQYF,TGTGCCAGCAGCAAGGGGAACGGACTAGCGGGGAACTACGAGCAGTACTTC
.,TRBJ2-1,TRBD2,TRBV5-1,CASSIGTSGMAYNEQFF,TGCGCCAGCAGCATAGGGACTAGCGGGATGGCCTACAATGAGCAGTTCTTC
.,TRBJ1-2,.,TRBV27,CASSWHGQGDGYTF,TGTGCCAGCAGCTGGCACGGGCAGGGTGATGGCTACACCTTC